Following are 20 T cell receptor beta chains from one sample sequenced in a study of cytomegalovirus exposure and HLA in healthy donors. PCR primers comprised 60 Vbeta and 13 Jbeta primers. Clones were sequenced by immunoSEQ multiplex PCR, and TCRdb holds only the in-frame ones, with some missing. The sample yields around 100,000 clones, over 75% seen once. The sample comprised PBMCs. These receptors were obtained from a woman aged 18-29 years in good health and CMV-seronegative.

The chain links TRBV6-5 to TRBJ1-1; D is possibly TRBD1 (6 bases). This CDR3 spans 14 amino acids. Germline V lookup: CDR1 MNHEY, CDR2 SVGAGI. Trimming left V 0 bases short and J 5 bases short, with 10 bases between. The CDR3 protein is CASSYSTGETEAFF. CDR3 in DNA: TGTGCCAGCAGTTACTCGACAGGCGAGACTGAAGCTTTCTTT.

The CDR3 is CASRRGDAGDRETQYF. For the CDR3, the DNA is TGCGCCAGCAGGCGTGGGGACGCGGGAGATCGAGAGACCCAGTACTTC. The rearrangement links TRBV5-1 to TRBJ2-5, with 7 bases that match TRBD2. CDR1 and CDR2 from the germline V gene are SGHRS and YFSETQ. There are 16 residues in the CDR3. V was clipped by 5 bases and J by 4 bases; unmatched bases: 14.

V is TRBV30 and J is TRBJ1-3; 10 bases agree with TRBD1. The CDR3 has 16 amino acids. CDR1 is GTSNPN, CDR2 SVGIG, per germline (reference sequence). The V segment lost 1 base and the J segment 4 bases; nucleotides outside the gene matches: 7. The CDR3 loop is CAWSALDRGLGNTIYF. The CDR3 DNA reads TGTGCCTGGAGTGCCCTAGACAGGGGGCTGGGAAACACCATATATTTT.

The chain uses TRBV7-8 and TRBJ2-7; TRBD1 matches 11 bases. V lost 0 bases and J lost 9; bases outside the gene matches: 7. The germline V gene has CDR1 SGHVS and CDR2 FQNEAQ. This CDR3 has 15 residues. In DNA, the CDR3 is TGTGCCAGCAGCTTAGCCGGGACAGGGGGTTTCGGGCAGTACTTC. This encodes CASSLAGTGGFGQYF.

This clone has only one observation. The chain is built from TRBV4-1 and TRBJ1-5; D is perhaps TRBD1 (5 bases). V shed 0 bases and J shed 3 bases, with 12 bases lying between them. Germline CDR1 is MGHRA and CDR2 is YSYEKL. The CDR3 consists of 16 residues. The CDR3 region has the DNA TGCGCCAGCAGCCAAGAACTACAGGTATTCAATCAGCCCCAGCATTTT. It translates to CASSQELQVFNQPQHF.

The CDR3 DNA is TGCGCCAGCAGCTTGATCCCAGGGCCTACTTACGAGCAGTACTTC. This codes for CASSLIPGPTYEQYF. The rearrangement uses TRBV5-1 and TRBJ2-7, with D possibly TRBD1 on 5 matching bases. This CDR3 region has 15 residues. Germline-derived CDR1 and CDR2 are SGHRS and YFSETQ. V was clipped by 1 base and J by 4 bases, with 15 bases between them.

The V gene is TRBV11-3, the J gene TRBJ1-1; D is unresolved. The CDR3 contains 14 residues. The ends were cut back, 5 bases at V and 1 base at J, with 11 bases in the middle. Germline assignment: CDR1 SGHNT and CDR2 YENEEA. The CDR3 sequence: CASSPGLGNTEAFF. The CDR3 DNA reads as TGTGCCAGCAGCCCGGGGTTGGGGAACACTGAAGCTTTCTTT.

This clone was seen more than once but under ten times. V gene TRBV21-1 combines with J gene TRBJ1-1. TRBV21-1 is a known pseudogene. This CDR3 is 16 amino acids long. DNA for the CDR3: TGTGCCAGCAGCGCTCCGGAGAGGCCGATGAACACTGAAGCTTTCTTT. The encoded protein is CASSAPERPMNTEAFF.

The CDR3 DNA reads TGTGCCAGCAGCGTATATGGCACAGGATCAGATACGCAGTATTTT. Protein product: CASSVYGTGSDTQYF. V is TRBV9 and J is TRBJ2-3, with a tentative D call TRBD1 (5 bases). This CDR3 has 15 amino acids. CDR1 and CDR2 (germline): SGDLS, YYNGEE. The V and J ends lost 1 base and 4 bases respectively, with 13 bases between them.

The rearrangement joins TRBV11-3 to TRBJ1-5; D unclear. V lost 4 bases, J lost 7 bases, and 17 bases lay in between. This CDR3 comprises 15 residues. Germline V lookup: CDR1 SGHNT, CDR2 YENEEA. The CDR3 coding sequence is TGTGCCAGCAGCTCCGAGGACTTGTTCTACCAGCCCCAGCATTTT. Its protein is CASSSEDLFYQPQHF. The whole variable domain, filled in from reference TRBV11-3 and TRBJ1-5, reads EAGVVQSPRYKIIEKKQPVAFWCNPISGHNTLYWYLQNLGQGPELLIRYENEEAVDDSQLPKDRFSAERLKGVDSTLKIQPAELGDSAVYLCASSSEDLFYQPQHFGDGTRLSIL.

This clone was observed a single time. The chain recombines TRBV27 with TRBJ2-1; 7 bases map to TRBD2. This CDR3 spans 16 amino acids. The V gene's germline CDR1 is MNHEY and CDR2 SMNVEV (reference sequence). The V gene end was trimmed by 6 bases and the J gene end by 0 bases; junction bases not matched to a gene: 8. The CDR3 sequence is CASRKSGASSYNEQFF. As DNA, the CDR3 is TGTGCCAGCAGAAAAAGCGGGGCTAGCTCCTACAATGAGCAGTTCTTC.

V usage is TRBV7-2 and J usage is TRBJ2-1; 9 bases line up with TRBD1. The V segment lost 4 bases and the J segment 4 bases; nucleotides outside the gene matches: 8. The CDR3 length is 16 residues. CDR1 is SGHTA, CDR2 FQGNSA, per germline. CDR3 nucleotide sequence: TGTGCCAGCAGCTCGACAGGGGGTACCTCTTACAATGAGCAGTTCTTC. Translating gives CASSSTGGTSYNEQFF.

This clone turned up a few times. This sequence joins TRBV4-2 and TRBJ2-1; 14 bases are a match to TRBD2. Germline values: CDR1 LGHNA, CDR2 YNFKEQ. This CDR3 has 17 residues. V was clipped by 4 bases and J by 3 bases; unmatched bases: 5. The CDR3 region has the DNA TGTGCCAGCAGCCCCAGACTAGCGGGGGGGAACTACAATGAGCAGTTCTTC. Residues: CASSPRLAGGNYNEQFF.

The J gene is TRBJ2-2, the V gene TRBV18; D ambiguous. Germline V gene data show CDR1 as KGHSH and CDR2 as LQKENI. The CDR3 has 16 residues. The V and J ends lost 1 base and 0 bases respectively, with 9 bases between them. In nucleotides, the CDR3 is TGTGCCAGCTCACCACGGCCAGACTCGAACACCGGGGAGCTGTTTTTT. It encodes CASSPRPDSNTGELFF.

CDR3 DNA sequence: TGTGCCAGCAGCTCTACAGGGAGGGCTCAGCCCCAGCATTTT. Protein: CASSSTGRAQPQHF. The chain carries TRBV28 and TRBJ1-5; D possibly corresponds to TRBD1 (6 bases). Trimming cost V 6 bases and J 6 bases, with 15 bases left between them. Germline V gene data show CDR1 as MDHEN and CDR2 as SYDVKM. The CDR3 is made up of 14 amino acids.

V usage is TRBV5-1 and J usage is TRBJ2-1; D ambiguous. This CDR3 has 15 amino acids. Germline V gene data show CDR1 as SGHRS and CDR2 as YFSETQ. The V end was cut by 4 bases, the J end by 3 bases, with 14 bases between. CDR3 nucleotides: TGCGCCAGCAGCCTGGACCTGTCGGGCTACAATGAGCAGTTCTTC. Its translation: CASSLDLSGYNEQFF.

This chain uses TRBV27 with TRBJ1-5, with a weak D call TRBD1 (6 bases). V was shortened by 5 bases and J by 4 bases, with 15 bases between the two germline ends. This CDR3 has 15 residues. CDR1 and CDR2 (germline): MNHEY, SMNVEV (reference sequence). The chain's CDR3 is CASSRGARVNQPQHF. The CDR3 DNA sequence: TGTGCCAGCAGTCGGGGGGCCAGGGTAAATCAGCCCCAGCATTTT.

The chain couples TRBV27 to TRBJ2-7, with a tentative D call TRBD1 (6 bases). V was clipped by 6 bases and J by 3 bases, with 18 bases between them. The CDR3 sequence is 15 residues long. Per germline, CDR1 MNHEY and CDR2 SMNVEV (reference sequence). The CDR3: CASRTTGQLIYEQYF. DNA of the CDR3: TGTGCCAGCAGGACGACGGGACAACTTATCTACGAGCAGTACTTC.

The rearrangement uses TRBV9 and TRBJ1-1, with TRBD1 matching 9 bases. The junction had 2 bases not matched to a gene; V was cut back by 5 bases and J by 3 bases. Germline assignment: CDR1 SGDLS and CDR2 YYNGEE. CDR3 length equals 13 residues. The CDR3 reads CASRDRGDTEAFF. In DNA form, the CDR3 reads TGTGCCAGCAGAGACAGGGGGGACACTGAAGCTTTCTTT.

The genes are TRBV6-1 and TRBJ2-3, with 7 bases matching TRBD1. The germline CDR1 and CDR2 sequences are MNHNS and SASEGT. J lost 6 bases, V lost 0 bases, and 6 bases had no gene match. CDR3 length: 15 residues. The CDR3 protein is CASSEAAGGRDTQYF. The CDR3 DNA is TGTGCCAGCAGTGAAGCTGCAGGGGGACGGGATACGCAGTATTTT.